Given below is one T cell receptor beta chain in context. This CDR3 has 14 residues. Germline V lookup: CDR1 LGHNA, CDR2 YNFKEQ. V dropped 4 bases and J dropped 5 bases, with 14 bases sitting between them. Methods used by the authors: Reference gene primer amplification in the assay estimated nucleated cell counts. TCRdb's table, derived via immunoSEQ multiplex PCR, lists solely in-frame clones and lacks some. V, J and clone size were drawn from that table, and D and trimming were deduced from the DNA. Of 95,000 or so clones in the sample, around 87% were seen once. This sample is drawn from a study of blood T cell repertoires in COVID-19. Study at large: From the United States, Italy and Spain came samples of acute and convalescent COVID-19. PBMCs, B-cell-depleted T cells, or T cells provided the cDNA or gDNA that made up the material.

The chain combines TRBV4-2 with TRBJ2-5, with D perhaps matching TRBD2 (6 bases). Sequenced input: peripheral blood. The sequence was collected from a human donor in a cohort sampled during active COVID-19. The DNA for the CDR3 is TGTGCCAGCAGCCGTGTCCAGGGAGGCGAGACCCAGTACTTC. Its translation: CASSRVQGGETQYF.